These 4 T cell receptor beta chains share one sample of origin, sequenced in a study of CD8+ T cells in alopecia areata. After isolation, RNA underwent reverse transcription to generate cDNA as the sequencing template. Method: immunoSEQ multiplex PCR; TCRdb's copy keeps in-frame clones and lacks some. The sample includes some 160,000 clones, 62% of them seen just once. The specimen sequenced was CD8+ T cells sorted from blood. These receptors originate from a human donor in good health.

This clone is a singleton in its sample. The rearrangement uses TRBV27 and TRBJ2-2; D unresolved. Germline V lookup: CDR1 MNHEY, CDR2 SMNVEV (reference sequence). V lost 3 bases and J lost 5, with 4 bases in between. The CDR3 has 12 amino acids. CDR3 bases: TGTGCCAGCAGTTTTGCGACCGGGGAGCTGTTTTTT. Protein product: CASSFATGELFF.

This clone came up a few times. The chain employs TRBV7-2 and TRBJ2-7; D call uncertain. The length of the CDR3 is 14 residues. Germline CDR1 is SGHTA and CDR2 is FQGNSA. Trimming stripped 3 bases from V and 4 bases from J, with 13 bases between. The CDR3 sequence: CASSFHPGQYEQYF. The DNA for the CDR3 is TGTGCCAGCAGCTTCCATCCAGGCCAGTACGAGCAGTACTTC.

With regard to this clone: At the DNA level, this CDR3 is encoded by other sequences in the same sample as well. The genes are TRBV4-1 and TRBJ2-1; D may be TRBD2 (5 bases). Deletions cut 4 bases from V and 7 bases from J, with 5 bases between. The CDR3 sequence is 11 residues long. Germline assignment: CDR1 MGHRA and CDR2 YSYEKL. CDR3 sequence reads: CASSRGNEQFF. The CDR3 nucleotides are TGCGCCAGCAGCCGAGGGAATGAGCAGTTCTTC.

The CDR3 DNA reads TGTGCCAGCAGTTACGGGCAGGGCACCTACGAGCAGTACTTC. Protein: CASSYGQGTYEQYF. The chain links TRBV6-5 to TRBJ2-7; D might be TRBD1 (5 bases). V lost 2 bases and J lost 2, with 10 bases in between. Per germline, CDR1 MNHEY and CDR2 SVGAGI. The CDR3 has 14 residues.